This TCR beta chain was sequenced for a study of hypomethylating agent response in myelodysplastic syndrome. Overall study context: The myelodysplastic syndrome patients comprised about nine men and a couple of women. Of about eleven patients, 5 carried TET2, the most frequent mutation.

CDR1 LNHDA and CDR2 SQIVND come from the germline V gene (reference sequence). Trimming shortened V by 3 bases and J by 2 bases, and 8 bases separated the two germline ends. The CDR3 consists of 13 residues. Study conclusions and caveats: Control donors' ages did not match those of MDS patients.

The table came from immunoSEQ multiplex PCR; TCRdb's copy has only in-frame clones and leaves some out. The sample includes a few thousand clones, roughly four fifths seen only once; the top ten take approximately 15%. Of note for this clone: Its antigen is unidentified.

The TCR was taken from a human donor with myelodysplastic syndrome. This specimen consisted of bone marrow, obtained before or after starting hypomethylating agent treatment for myelodysplastic syndrome (not recorded which). The rearrangement links TRBV19 to TRBJ2-7; D possibly corresponds to TRBD1 (5 bases). As DNA, the CDR3 is TGTGCCAGTAGTATGGTGACAGCCTACGAGCAGTACTTC. Protein sequence: CASSMVTAYEQYF.